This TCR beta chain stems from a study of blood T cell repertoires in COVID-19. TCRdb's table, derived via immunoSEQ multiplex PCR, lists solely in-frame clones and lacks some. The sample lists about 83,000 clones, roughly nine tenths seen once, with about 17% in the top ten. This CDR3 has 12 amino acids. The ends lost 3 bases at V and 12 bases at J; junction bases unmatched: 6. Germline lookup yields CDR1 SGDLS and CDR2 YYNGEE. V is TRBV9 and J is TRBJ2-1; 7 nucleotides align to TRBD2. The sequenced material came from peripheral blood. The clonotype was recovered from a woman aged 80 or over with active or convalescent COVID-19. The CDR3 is CASSGSGGRQFF. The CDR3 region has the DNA TGTGCCAGCAGCGGGTCGGGGGGAAGGCAGTTCTTC.